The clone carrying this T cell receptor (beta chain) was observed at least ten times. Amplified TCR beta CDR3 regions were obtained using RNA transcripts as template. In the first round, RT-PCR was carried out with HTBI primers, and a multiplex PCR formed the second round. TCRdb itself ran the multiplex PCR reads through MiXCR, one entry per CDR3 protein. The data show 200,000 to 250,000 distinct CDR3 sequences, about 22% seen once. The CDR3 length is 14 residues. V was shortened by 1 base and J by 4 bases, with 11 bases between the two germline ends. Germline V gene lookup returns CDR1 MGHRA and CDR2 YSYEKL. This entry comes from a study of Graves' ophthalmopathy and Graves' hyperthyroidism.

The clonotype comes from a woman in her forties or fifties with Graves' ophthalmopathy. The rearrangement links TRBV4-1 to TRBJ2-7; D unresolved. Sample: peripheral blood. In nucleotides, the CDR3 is TGCGCCAGCAGCCAAGTCAAAACCGGTTACGAGCAGTACTTC. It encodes CASSQVKTGYEQYF.